The 11 T cell receptor beta chains below come from one sample, sequenced in a study of blood T cell repertoires in COVID-19. Profiling relied on immunoSEQ multiplex PCR, and the TCRdb table lists in-frame clones only, not all of them. The sample records 250,000 to 300,000 clones, roughly 87% being singletons. What was sequenced was peripheral blood. The receptors shown here come from a woman aged 45-59 years who had recovered from COVID-19.

The gene calls are TRBV6-5 and TRBJ2-7, with 10 bases identical to TRBD2. Germline trimming cut 6 bases from V and 0 bases from J; bases unmatched to any gene: 5. CDR1 and CDR2 from the germline V gene are MNHEY and SVGAGI. CDR3 length: 15 amino acids. The CDR3 bases are TGTGCCAGCAGCATTAGACTAGCGGGCTCCTACGAGCAGTACTTC. Its protein product is CASSIRLAGSYEQYF.

This chain connects TRBV6-5 to TRBJ2-1; TRBD2 might be the D (5 bases). Trimming removed 6 bases from V and 7 bases from J, with 13 bases in between. This CDR3 contains 13 residues. Looked up from germline, CDR1 is MNHEY and CDR2 is SVGAGI. In nucleotides, the CDR3 is TGTGCCAGCAGCCGGGGTTTTGAAAATGAGCAGTTCTTC. It specifies CASSRGFENEQFF.

The rearrangement joins TRBV15 to TRBJ1-5; no clear D. Germline CDR1 LNHNV, CDR2 YYDKDF (reference sequence). This CDR3 is 16 amino acids long. Trimming cost V 8 bases and J 7 bases, with 24 bases left between them. The CDR3 DNA is TGTGCCACCCGACCCCTCGTGAGTGGACTGGAGCAGCCCCAGCATTTT. Translated, it gives CATRPLVSGLEQPQHF.

J is TRBJ1-1 and V is TRBV11-2; D might be TRBD1 (6 bases). Germline V gene sequence: CDR1 SGHAT, CDR2 FQNNGV. The length of the CDR3 is 16 residues. The germline V and J ends were trimmed by 5 bases and 3 bases, with 19 bases remaining between them. CDR3 nucleotides: TGTGCCAGCAGCCGCGGGGGGCAGGGCTGGGACACTGAAGCTTTCTTT. It encodes CASSRGGQGWDTEAFF.

CDR3 DNA: TGTGCCAGCTCACGGTCGGGACAGGTAAACAATGAGCAGTTCTTC. Protein product: CASSRSGQVNNEQFF. This chain uses TRBV18 with TRBJ2-1; 8 bases are shared with TRBD1. The V gene's germline CDR1 is KGHSH and CDR2 LQKENI. V shed 4 bases, J shed 5 bases, and the junction held 7 bases outside the gene matches. This CDR3 is built from 15 residues.

The sample holds one count of this clone. The V gene is TRBV5-1, the J gene TRBJ2-3, with a weak D call TRBD2 (6 bases). Trimming removed 1 base from V and 5 bases from J, with 14 bases in between. The germline CDR1 and CDR2 sequences are SGHRS and YFSETQ. The CDR3 sequence is 15 residues long. The CDR3 DNA reads TGCGCCAGCAGCTTGACCGGGACTGAAGTAGATACGCAGTATTTT. Its translation: CASSLTGTEVDTQYF.

The chain has TRBV4-3 and TRBJ2-1; 9 nucleotides align to TRBD2. J lost 9 bases, V lost 0 bases, and 6 bases had no gene match. This CDR3 has 15 residues. In germline, CDR1 is LGHNA, CDR2 YSLEER. This CDR3 reads CASSQDPAGGREQFF. The CDR3 DNA follows: TGCGCCAGCAGCCAAGATCCAGCGGGGGGACGTGAGCAGTTCTTC.

V gene TRBV7-9 combines with J gene TRBJ1-1; 9 nucleotides match TRBD1. Germline V gives CDR1 SEHNR, CDR2 FQNEAQ (reference sequence). After removal of 6 bases from V and 6 bases from J, the junction contained 8 bases not matched to a gene. This CDR3 spans 14 amino acids. CDR3 DNA sequence: TGTGCCAGCAGGGGGACAGGGTTTCCCGCTGAAGCTTTCTTT. Translation: CASRGTGFPAEAFF.

The chain carries TRBV6-2 or TRBV6-3 and TRBJ1-1, with D maybe TRBD1 (5 bases). There are 13 residues in the CDR3. In germline, CDR1 is MNHEY, CDR2 SVGEGT. Trimming shortened V by 0 bases and J by 5 bases, and 7 bases separated the two germline ends. CDR3 bases: TGTGCCAGCAGTTACTCGGGGCTTACTGAAGCTTTCTTT. Translating it yields CASSYSGLTEAFF.

The chain has TRBV12-3 or TRBV12-4 and TRBJ1-1; D ambiguous. CDR3 length equals 12 residues. Trimming shortened V by 4 bases and J by 8 bases, and 11 bases separated the two germline ends. The CDR3 bases are TGTGCCAGCAGTTCAGGATTCGGCGAAGCTTTCTTT. It is translated as CASSSGFGEAFF.

This clone was seen just once. The chain couples TRBV20-1 to TRBJ1-1, with D possibly matching TRBD1 (6 bases). In germline, CDR1 is DFQATT, CDR2 SNEGSKA (reference sequence). The CDR3 extends over 14 amino acids. Deletions cut 3 bases from V and 1 base from J, with 12 bases between. The CDR3 sequence: CSASRQVENTEAFF. In DNA form, the CDR3 reads TGCAGTGCTAGTCGACAGGTCGAGAACACTGAAGCTTTCTTT.